These 10 T cell receptor beta chains were sequenced from one sample in a study of T cell clonality in common variable immunodeficiency. Study-level results: Common variable immunodeficiency TCR beta sequences reportedly had fewer deletions and N-nucleotide insertions.

Clones were read by immunoSEQ multiplex PCR, and TCRdb kept only the in-frame ones, dropping some. The sample includes around 30,000 clones, none of them occurring once. These receptors' antigens are unknown. Sequencing used peripheral blood mononuclear cells. These receptor sequences come from a human donor with common variable immunodeficiency.

This clone showed up many times. CDR3 bases read: TGCGCCAGCAGTGAGTCGAGGGGCCCCTACGAG. As protein: CASSESRGPYE. The whole CDR3 region reads CASSESRGPYEQYF. The chain recombines TRBV10-1 with TRBJ2-7, with D perhaps matching TRBD1 or TRBD2 (5 bases each). The CDR3 end falls 3 residues outside the read, so it is completed with the germline J gene. CDR1 is WNHNN, CDR2 SYGVQD, per germline (reference sequence). The V end was cut by 0 bases, the J end by 2 bases, with 8 bases between. The CDR3 extends over 14 amino acids.

This clone showed up many times. The read halts 3 residues ahead of the CDR3 end, with the missing end drawn from the germline J gene. The chain employs TRBV12-3 or TRBV12-4 and TRBJ1-1, with TRBD1 matching 11 bases. J gave up 6 bases and V 0 bases, and 3 bases lay outside the gene matches. The CDR3 has 15 amino acids. CDR3 in amino acids: CASSLAGQGAPEAFF. The covered CDR3 bases are TGTGCCAGCAGTTTAGCAGGACAGGGGGCCCCTGAA.

This clone was seen ten or more times. Coverage ceases 3 residues before the CDR3 finishes, and the germline J gene fills in the end. The genes are TRBV4-2 and TRBJ2-5; tentative D call: TRBD2 (6 bases). Trimming pared 1 base from V and 4 bases from J, leaving 13 bases between. The germline gives CDR1 LGHNA, CDR2 YNFKEQ. The CDR3 sequence is 15 residues long. The CDR3 region is CASSQGAGSGETQYF. CDR3 DNA, as far as it was read: TGTGCCAGCAGCCAAGGGGCGGGAAGTGGAGAGACC.

This clone has a count of ten or more. The CDR3 goes on 3 residues after the read ends, and that part is filled in from the germline J gene. The chain is built from TRBV7-9 and TRBJ2-1; D is unresolved. CDR1 is SEHNR, CDR2 FQNEAQ, per germline (reference sequence). The CDR3 consists of 12 residues. Trimming removed 2 bases at V and 7 bases at J, with 6 bases between. CDR3 DNA (partial): TGTGCCAGCAGCTTACAAGCTAATGAG. This sequence encodes CASSLQANE. The complete CDR3 sequence is CASSLQANEQFF.

Of note for this clone: The read is 3 residues too short to cover the CDR3 end, so that end is filled in from the germline J gene. This rearrangement joins TRBV6-1 to TRBJ2-7; no reliable D call. The length of the CDR3 is 16 residues. V gave up 2 bases and J gave up 3 bases, with 17 bases separating them. CDR1 is MNHNS and CDR2 is SASEGT in the germline V gene. The CDR3 spells CASSETYTATDYEQYF. The DNA read from the CDR3 is TGTGCCAGCAGTGAAACCTACACGGCCACAGACTACGAG.

The table lists this clone with many counts. The CDR3 end lies 3 residues beyond the end of the read and is filled in from the germline J gene. J is TRBJ2-5 and V is TRBV18, with 7 bases that match TRBD1. From germline, CDR1 is KGHSH and CDR2 LQKENI. V lost 6 bases, J lost 3 bases, and 7 bases stayed unmatched. This CDR3 contains 14 residues. The CDR3 DNA, read in part, is TGTGCCAGCTCGAAGGACAGGACGGAAGAGACC. It is translated as CASSKDRTEET. The full CDR3 protein is CASSKDRTEETQYF.

Points on this clone: Sequencing ends 3 residues short of the CDR3 end; the germline J gene provides the rest. The rearrangement links TRBV6-1 to TRBJ1-3, with 7 positions matching TRBD1. The germline V gene encodes CDR1 MNHNS and CDR2 SASEGT. CDR3 size: 15 residues. The V gene end was trimmed by 1 base and the J gene end by 2 bases; junction bases not matched to a gene: 2. Partial CDR3 DNA: TGTGCCAGCAGTGAAGGACAGGGTACTGGAAACACC. Encoded protein: CASSEGQGTGNT. The whole CDR3 reads CASSEGQGTGNTIYF.

This clone was observed at least ten times. From the germline J gene comes the end of the CDR3, since the read stops 3 residues before it. V is TRBV7-9 and J is TRBJ1-2; 11 nucleotides agree with TRBD1. The CDR3 totals 15 residues. J was trimmed by 4 bases and V by 3 bases; bases with no gene match: 4. Looked up from germline, CDR1 is SEHNR and CDR2 is FQNEAQ (reference sequence). The DNA read from the CDR3 is TGTGCCAGCAGCTTTCGGACAGGGGGCAGCTATGGC. Translating it yields CASSFRTGGSYG. In full, the CDR3 reads CASSFRTGGSYGYTF.

In this sample, this clone turned up many times. The CDR3 end is not reached by the read, which stops 3 residues before it; the germline J gene fills it in. The chain uses TRBV5-1 and TRBJ1-1; D perhaps matches TRBD1 (6 bases). The length of the CDR3 is 13 residues. CDR1 is SGHRS and CDR2 is YFSETQ in the germline V gene. The V and J ends lost 5 bases and 4 bases respectively, with 12 bases between them. CDR3 bases read: TGCGCCAGCAGGGCACAGGGTTCCACTGAA. Translating gives CASRAQGSTE. The full CDR3 protein is CASRAQGSTEAFF.

There are many counts of this clone. The read ends 3 residues before the CDR3 terminus; that terminus is restored from the germline J gene. The chain is built from TRBV18 and TRBJ1-1; 8 nucleotides agree with TRBD1. The CDR3 extends over 15 amino acids. The germline CDR1 and CDR2 sequences are KGHSH and LQKENI. The J segment lost 0 bases and the V segment lost 3 bases, leaving 3 bases of the junction unmatched. The part of the CDR3 DNA that was read is TGTGCCAGCTCACCTCGACAGGGGATGAACACTGAA. This translates into CASSPRQGMNTE. The whole CDR3 protein reads CASSPRQGMNTEAFF.